Given below is one TCR beta chain in context. This clonotype was detected many times. This receptor's antigen is unknown. No much larger clonotype is one base removed from it; base qualities were not supplied. This specimen belongs to a study of T cells in Graves' hyperthyroidism and ophthalmopathy (dated by TCRdb to the late 2010s). Describing the broader study: Peripheral blood was sampled at the time of initial diagnosis, prior to any treatment. A discovery cohort of about 95 patients, 43 with Graves' ophthalmopathy and more than 55 with stable Graves' hyperthyroidism, was used to find distinguishing TCR V-J signatures. Prospective prediction of ophthalmopathy was tested in an independent validation cohort of fewer than 20 hyperthyroidism patients and approximately 17 patients who later progressed to ophthalmopathy. For training and testing, the 110 or so patients in the discovery cohort were randomly divided in a 7:3 ratio. In over five Graves' hyperthyroidism patients, the study also compared T-cell repertoires from thyroid tissue with T-cell repertoires from blood. Following sampling, methimazole starting at 30 mg daily was given to hyperthyroidism patients, and high-dose intravenous methylprednisolone was given to ophthalmopathy patients. The paper reports TCR Vbeta CDR3 sequencing of 130 to 150 peripheral blood samples: over 40 ophthalmopathy, fewer than 85 hyperthyroidism and about 17 progressor patients.

Graves' hyperthyroidism was defined as stable when no progression to ophthalmopathy occurred over 18 months of follow-up. The hyperthyroidism patients were between 18 and 65 years old and newly diagnosed, with a disease duration of less than 2 months. Exclusion was applied to patients with uncontrolled infections, other autoimmune diseases, pregnancy or lactation. Diagnoses relied on clinical symptoms, serum thyroxine and TRAb, thyroid ultrasound and orbital computed tomography. PBMCs were separated from over 9 ml of fresh peripheral blood using Ficoll-Paque density gradient centrifugation. Trizol reagent was used to extract total RNA, and RNA quality was then checked on an Agilent 2100 Bioanalyzer. V was cut back by 1 base and J by 5 bases, leaving a gap of 8 bases between them. The germline V gene yields SGHVS for CDR1 and FQNEAQ for CDR2. The CDR3, from cysteine to phenylalanine, totals 13 residues. Only the CDR3 portion is preserved as DNA: 39 bases, with reading frame beginning at the first base.

Amplification of TCR beta CDR3 regions was carried out from RNA transcripts. For the first round of RT-PCR on the TCR CDR3, the HTBI primer set was used together with the Qiagen OneStep RT-PCR kit. Libraries were constructed in a second round of multiplex PCR, after which size selection and purification were performed. Paired-end sequencing of the libraries was performed with 100 bp reads on an Illumina HiSeq2000. The study's own analysis went as follows. SOAPnuke was used to process the raw data, removing reads that contained adapters or uncalled bases, had a mean Phred below 15, or lacked an exact match to the constant primer or identifier. COPE v1.2.5 was used to merge the high-quality paired reads, and each unique nucleotide sequence was defined as a clonotype. MiTCR v1.1 was used to align the clonotypes against IMGT TRBV, TRBD and TRBJ reference segments. Only V-J combinations with frequency above 0.0001, covering approximately 99% of repertoires, were analysed. A TCS score was defined as the ratio between F50 (clonal expansion) and ExV (chaos), using BLOSUM62-based TCRdist between CDR3 peptides within each V-J. Welch's t-statistics and random forest reduced fewer than 600 V-J features to under 15, which were used in a naive Bayes classifier (R e1071). TCRdb reprocessed the public reads (quality trimming at Q25 with fastp, clone calling with MiXCR) and kept in-frame beta chains. When rows share a CDR3 protein, they turn into one entry using the most common DNA and genes. What appears here as the V and J calls and clone size reflects TCRdb's work, not the paper's. In all, the sample holds 190,000 or so distinct CDR3 sequences, and about 17% of those were seen once. 44% of the sample comes from the top ten.

Broad study findings and their caveats: Sample size was not statistically predetermined, and blinding of investigators to group allocation was not performed. A 13 V-J signature model separated ophthalmopathy from stable hyperthyroidism, with nearly 90% sensitivity and 81.08% specificity in cross-validation and 80%/75% in testing. Blood samples also contained most of the expanded thyroid clonotypes (frequency above 0.001), which suggests that blood repertoires may reflect thyroid immune responses. During validation, the model predicted progression to ophthalmopathy a median of about 6.5 months ahead of onset, with more than 60% sensitivity and 72.22% specificity.

The chain employs TRBV7-8 and TRBJ2-5; the D gene is not confidently resolved. The sample was blood. The TCR was taken from a man in his forties with Graves' hyperthyroidism. The nucleotides read TGTGCCAGCAGCTTAGATGGCGCGGAGACCCAGTACTTC. The translation is CASSLDGAETQYF.